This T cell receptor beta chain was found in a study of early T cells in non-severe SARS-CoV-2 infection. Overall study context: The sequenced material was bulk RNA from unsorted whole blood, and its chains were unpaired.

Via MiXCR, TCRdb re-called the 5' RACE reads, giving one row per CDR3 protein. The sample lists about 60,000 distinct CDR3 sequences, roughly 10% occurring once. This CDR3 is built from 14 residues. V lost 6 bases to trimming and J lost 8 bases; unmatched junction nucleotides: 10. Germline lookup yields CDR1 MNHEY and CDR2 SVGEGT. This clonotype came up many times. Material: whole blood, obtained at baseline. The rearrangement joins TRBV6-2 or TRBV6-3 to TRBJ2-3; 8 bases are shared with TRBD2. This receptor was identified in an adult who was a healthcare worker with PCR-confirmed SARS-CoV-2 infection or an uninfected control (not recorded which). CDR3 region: CASSPGGGRATQYF. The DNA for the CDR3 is TGTGCCAGCAGCCCCGGGGGGGGCCGGGCTACGCAGTATTTT.